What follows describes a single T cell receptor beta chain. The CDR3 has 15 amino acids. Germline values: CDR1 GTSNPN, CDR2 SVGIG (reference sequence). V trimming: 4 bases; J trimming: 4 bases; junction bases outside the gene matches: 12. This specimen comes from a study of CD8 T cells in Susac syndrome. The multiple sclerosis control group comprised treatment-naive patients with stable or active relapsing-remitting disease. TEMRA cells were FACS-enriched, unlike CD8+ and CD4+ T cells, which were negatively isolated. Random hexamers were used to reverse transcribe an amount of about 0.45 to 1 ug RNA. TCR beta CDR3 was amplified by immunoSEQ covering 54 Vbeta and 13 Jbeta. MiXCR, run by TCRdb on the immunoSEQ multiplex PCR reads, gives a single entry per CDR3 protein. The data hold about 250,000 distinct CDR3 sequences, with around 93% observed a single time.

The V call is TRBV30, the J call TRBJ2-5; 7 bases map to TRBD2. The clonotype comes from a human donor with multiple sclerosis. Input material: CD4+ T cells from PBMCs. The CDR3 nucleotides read TGTGCCTGGACACCCGGGGCGGGAGTGTCAGAGACCCAGTACTTC. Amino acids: CAWTPGAGVSETQYF. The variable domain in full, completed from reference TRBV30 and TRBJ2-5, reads SQTIHQWPATLVQPVGSPLSLECTVEGTSNPNLYWYRQAAGRGLQLLFYSVGIGQISSEVPQNLSASRPQDRQFILSSKKLLLSDSGFYLCAWTPGAGVSETQYFGPGTRLLVL.